A single T cell receptor beta chain is shown here with its context. The antigen is undetermined. These data belong to a study of T cell responses to AZD1222 COVID-19 vaccine. Overall study findings and caveats: The donor cohort was predominantly white British with a female majority, and clonal diversity may have been underestimated. Recipients of two AZD1222 doses showed rising Spike-specific TCR breadth and depth. Among those given AZD1222, only five to seven were seropositive at baseline.

This CDR3 comprises 14 residues. The germline CDR1 and CDR2 sequences are SNHLY and FYNNEI. After removal of 7 bases from V and 8 bases from J, the junction contained 8 bases not matched to a gene. The method was immunoSEQ multiplex PCR; TCRdb's version includes in-frame clones alone and lacks a portion of them. Here the sample spans 96,000 or so clones, roughly nine tenths being singletons. The source was peripheral blood, collected on day 0 of AZD1222 vaccination. This chain connects TRBV2 to TRBJ1-6; TRBD1 agrees at 7 bases. The TCR comes from an adult in good health. The CDR3 sequence is CASIYDREDSPLHF. In DNA form, the CDR3 reads TGTGCCAGCATTTACGACAGGGAGGATTCACCCCTCCACTTT.